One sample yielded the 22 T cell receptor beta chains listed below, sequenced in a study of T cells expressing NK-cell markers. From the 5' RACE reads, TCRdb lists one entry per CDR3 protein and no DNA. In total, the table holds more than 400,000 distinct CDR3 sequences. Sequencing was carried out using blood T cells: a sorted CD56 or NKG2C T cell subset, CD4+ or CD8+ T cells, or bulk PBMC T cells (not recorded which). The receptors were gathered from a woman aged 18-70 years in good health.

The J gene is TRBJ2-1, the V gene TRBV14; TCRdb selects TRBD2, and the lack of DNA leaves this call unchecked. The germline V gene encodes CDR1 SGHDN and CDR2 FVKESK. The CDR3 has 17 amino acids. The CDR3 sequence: CASSPSALKVAYNEQFF.

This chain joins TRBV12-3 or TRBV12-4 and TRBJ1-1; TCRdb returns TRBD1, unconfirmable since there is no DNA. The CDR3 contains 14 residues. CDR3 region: CASSFTGMNTEAFF.

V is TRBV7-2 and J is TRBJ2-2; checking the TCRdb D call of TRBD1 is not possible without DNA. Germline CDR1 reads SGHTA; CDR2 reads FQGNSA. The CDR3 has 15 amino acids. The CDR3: CASSTQGSWPGELFF.

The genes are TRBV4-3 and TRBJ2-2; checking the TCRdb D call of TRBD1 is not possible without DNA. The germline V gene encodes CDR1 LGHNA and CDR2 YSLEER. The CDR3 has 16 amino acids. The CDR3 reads CASSQLTGRDTGELFF.

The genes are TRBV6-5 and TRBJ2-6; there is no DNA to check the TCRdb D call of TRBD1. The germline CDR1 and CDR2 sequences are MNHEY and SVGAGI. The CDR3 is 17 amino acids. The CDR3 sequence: CASSYGQGATGANVLTF.

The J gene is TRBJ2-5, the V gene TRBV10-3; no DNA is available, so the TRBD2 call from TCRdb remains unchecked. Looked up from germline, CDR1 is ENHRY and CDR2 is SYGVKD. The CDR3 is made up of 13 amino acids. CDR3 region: CATTSGGGATQYF.

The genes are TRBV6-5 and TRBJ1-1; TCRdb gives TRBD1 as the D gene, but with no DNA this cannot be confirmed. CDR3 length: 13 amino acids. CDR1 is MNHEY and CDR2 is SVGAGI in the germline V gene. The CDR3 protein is CASSYEIRAKAFF.

The CDR3 loop reads CASSSSMAVNTEAFF. The chain employs TRBV11-2 and TRBJ1-1. The CDR3 sequence is 15 residues long. Germline CDR1 and CDR2: SGHAT and FQNNGV.

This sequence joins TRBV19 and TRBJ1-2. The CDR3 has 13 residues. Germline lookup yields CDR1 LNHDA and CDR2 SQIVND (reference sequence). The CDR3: CASRRTQGGGYTF. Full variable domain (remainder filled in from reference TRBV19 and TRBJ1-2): DGGITQSPKYLFRKEGQNVTLSCEQNLNHDAMYWYRQDPGQGLRLIYYSQIVNDFQKGDIAEGYSVSREKKESFPLTVTSAQKNPTAFYLCASRRTQGGGYTFGSGTRLTVV.

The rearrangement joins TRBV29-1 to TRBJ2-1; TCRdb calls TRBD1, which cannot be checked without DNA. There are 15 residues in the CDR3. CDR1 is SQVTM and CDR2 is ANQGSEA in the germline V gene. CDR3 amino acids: CSVRLQGNGYNEQFF.

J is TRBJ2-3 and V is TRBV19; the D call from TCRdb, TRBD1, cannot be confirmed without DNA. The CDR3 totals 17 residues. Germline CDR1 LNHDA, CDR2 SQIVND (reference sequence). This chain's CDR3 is CASSPRGGDPSTDTQYF.

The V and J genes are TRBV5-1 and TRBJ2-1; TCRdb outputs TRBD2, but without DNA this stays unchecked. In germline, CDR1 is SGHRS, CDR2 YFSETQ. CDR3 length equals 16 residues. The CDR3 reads CASSTVAGGYYNEQFF.

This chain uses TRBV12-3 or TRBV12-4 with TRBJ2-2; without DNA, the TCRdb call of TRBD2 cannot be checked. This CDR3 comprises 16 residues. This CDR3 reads CASSPRTSGRAGELFF.

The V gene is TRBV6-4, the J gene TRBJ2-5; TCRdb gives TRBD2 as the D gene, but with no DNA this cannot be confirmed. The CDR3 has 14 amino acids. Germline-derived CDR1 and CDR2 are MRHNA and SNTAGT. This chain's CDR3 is CASSGLAPQETQYF.

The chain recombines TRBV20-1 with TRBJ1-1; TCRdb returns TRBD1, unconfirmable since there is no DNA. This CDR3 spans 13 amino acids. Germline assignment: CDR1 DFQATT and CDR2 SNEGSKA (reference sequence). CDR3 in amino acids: CSATEQGSTEAFF.

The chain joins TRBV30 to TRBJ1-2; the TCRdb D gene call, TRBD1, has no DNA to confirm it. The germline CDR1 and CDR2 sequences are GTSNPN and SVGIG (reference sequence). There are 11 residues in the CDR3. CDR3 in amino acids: CAWITGTGYTF.

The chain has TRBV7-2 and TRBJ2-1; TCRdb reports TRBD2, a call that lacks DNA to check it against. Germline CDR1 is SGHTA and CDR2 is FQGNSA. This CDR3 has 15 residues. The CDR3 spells CASSLEGLPQVEQFF.

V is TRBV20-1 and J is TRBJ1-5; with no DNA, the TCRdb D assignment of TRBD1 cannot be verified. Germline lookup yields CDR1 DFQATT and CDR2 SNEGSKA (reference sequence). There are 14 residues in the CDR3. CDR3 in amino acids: CSARYPRGDQPQHF.

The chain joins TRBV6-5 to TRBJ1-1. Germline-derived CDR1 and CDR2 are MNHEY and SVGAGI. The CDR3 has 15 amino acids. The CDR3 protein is CASSYFEGLNTEAFF.

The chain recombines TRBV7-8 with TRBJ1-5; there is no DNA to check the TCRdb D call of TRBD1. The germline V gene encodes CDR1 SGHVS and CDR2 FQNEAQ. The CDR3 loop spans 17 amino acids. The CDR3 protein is CASSLAAPGASNQPQHF.

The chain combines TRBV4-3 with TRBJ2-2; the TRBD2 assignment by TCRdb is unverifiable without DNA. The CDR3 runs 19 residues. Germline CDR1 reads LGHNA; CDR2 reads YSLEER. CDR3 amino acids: CASSQALPVTAENTGELFF.

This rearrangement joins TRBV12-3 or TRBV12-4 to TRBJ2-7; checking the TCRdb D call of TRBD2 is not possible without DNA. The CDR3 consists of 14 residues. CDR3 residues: CASSSLAGANEQYF.